These 14 T cell receptor beta chains were sequenced from one sample in a study of blood T cells in healthy people across ages (dated by TCRdb to between 2014 and 2017). Libraries were prepared through 5' RACE. The data were produced on an Illumina HiSeq 2500. A second PCR of roughly 7 to 12 cycles was run with a J-beta primer mix and a sample-barcoded 5' primer. TCRdb trimmed the raw reads at Q25, called clones with MiXCR and kept productive beta chains. Here each entry gathers all rows of one CDR3 protein and keeps the most common genes and DNA. This sample has over a million distinct CDR3 sequences in its table, and more than 35% of those were observed once. The ten largest clonotypes hold approximately 17% of the sample. Sequenced sample: blood. The source is a woman aged 55 to 70 in good health.

The chain recombines TRBV29-1 with TRBJ1-1; possible D gene TRBD1, 6 bases. This CDR3 contains 14 residues. The germline V and J ends were trimmed by 7 bases and 1 base, with 16 bases remaining between them. Germline V gene data show CDR1 as SQVTM and CDR2 as ANQGSEA. In nucleotides, the CDR3 is TGCAGCGCACGACAGGCGCTAACGAACACTGAAGCTTTCTTT. The encoded protein is CSARQALTNTEAFF.

V and J are TRBV12-3 or TRBV12-4 and TRBJ2-1; 9 bases are shared with TRBD2. V dropped 1 base and J dropped 2; count of bases not matched to a gene: 6. The CDR3 has 17 amino acids. The CDR3: CASSLVGTSRPYNEQFF. The CDR3 nucleotides read TGTGCCAGCAGTTTAGTGGGGACTAGCCGACCCTACAATGAGCAGTTCTTC.

The sample holds a few counts of this clonotype. The chain uses TRBV10-3 and TRBJ2-1, with 8 bases identical to TRBD2. Germline CDR1 and CDR2: ENHRY and SYGVKD. V was clipped by 5 bases and J by 8 bases; unmatched bases: 8. CDR3 length: 14 amino acids. The CDR3 coding sequence is TGTGCCATCAGTTACTCCGGGACTAGTTATGAGCAGTTCTTC. This encodes CAISYSGTSYEQFF.

This rearrangement joins TRBV6-1 to TRBJ2-7, with 7 nucleotides matching TRBD1. CDR1 MNHNS and CDR2 SASEGT come from the germline V gene. This CDR3 region has 14 residues. The V and J ends lost 4 bases and 2 bases, in that order; junction bases with no gene match: 5. Here the CDR3 reads CASSAWTGAYEQYF. Written as DNA, the CDR3 is TGTGCCAGCAGTGCATGGACAGGAGCCTACGAGCAGTACTTC.

DNA for the CDR3: TGCGCCAGCAGGGACGACAGGGAGTACCAAGAGACCCAGTACTTC. It specifies CASRDDREYQETQYF. The chain combines TRBV10-2 with TRBJ2-5, with 7 bases identical to TRBD1. In germline, CDR1 is WSHSY, CDR2 SAAADI. With V trimmed by 6 bases and J by 0 bases, 7 bases remained unmatched. This CDR3 is 15 amino acids long.

The V gene is TRBV6-2 or TRBV6-3, the J gene TRBJ2-3; D tentatively fits TRBD1 or TRBD2 (5 bases each). This CDR3 region has 16 residues. Trimming took 5 bases from V and 2 from J, leaving 17 bases between them. CDR1 MNHEY and CDR2 SVGEGT come from the germline V gene. The CDR3 DNA sequence: TGTGCCAGCAGTGAGACCGCCGGGACCCCCACAGATACGCAGTATTTT. This codes for CASSETAGTPTDTQYF.

The chain uses TRBV11-2 and TRBJ2-1; D uncertain. TRBJ2-7 explains the end of the DNA better; the J call may be wrong. CDR1 and CDR2 (germline): SGHAT, FQNNGV. CDR3 size: 14 residues. The CDR3 region has the DNA TGTGCCAGCAGCCTCCTCACCTCCTACAATGAGCAGTACTTC. This encodes CASSLLTSYNEQYF.

The rearrangement joins TRBV6-2 or TRBV6-3 to TRBJ2-7, with 11 bases matching TRBD2. Germline CDR1 and CDR2: MNHEY and SVGEGT. J lost 0 bases, V lost 8 bases, and 6 bases had no gene match. This CDR3 has 15 residues. CDR3 in amino acids: CASGGLAVYSYEQYF. CDR3 sequence (DNA): TGTGCCAGCGGGGGACTAGCGGTTTACTCCTACGAGCAGTACTTC.

This clonotype occurred a few times. This sequence may be a read error, since a much larger clone differs from it by one base. The chain combines TRBV12-3 or TRBV12-4 with TRBJ2-1; 8 bases fit TRBD2. Trimming cost V 2 bases and J 6 bases; bases outside gene matches: 6. The CDR3 is made up of 15 amino acids. The CDR3 nucleotides read TGTGCCAGCAGTTTAAGGCGAGCGGGAGTCAATGAGCAGTTCTTC. It is translated as CASSLRRAGVNEQFF.

This sequence joins TRBV6-2 or TRBV6-3 and TRBJ1-2; D may be TRBD1 (5 bases). The V gene lost 6 bases and the J gene lost 7 bases, with 12 bases spanning the gap. This CDR3 is built from 12 residues. CDR1 is MNHEY, CDR2 SVGEGT, per germline. The CDR3 DNA is TGTGCCAGCAGCACGGTGACAGTTGGCTACACCTTC. Translating it yields CASSTVTVGYTF.

This clonotype was seen more than once but under ten times. The J gene is TRBJ2-4, the V gene TRBV20-1; 9 bases are a match to TRBD1. Germline loops: CDR1 DFQATT, CDR2 SNEGSKA (reference sequence). This CDR3 has 17 amino acids. The CDR3 sequence: CSVVPPTGTGTLGIQYF. The CDR3, as DNA: TGCAGCGTCGTCCCCCCTACCGGGACAGGGACGCTGGGCATTCAGTACTTC.

The gene calls are TRBV7-9 and TRBJ2-1; TRBD2 agrees at 14 bases. In germline, CDR1 is SEHNR, CDR2 FQNEAQ (reference sequence). Trimming at V came to 4 bases and at J to 3 bases, leaving 11 bases not matched to a gene. The CDR3 sequence is 19 residues long. In DNA, the CDR3 is TGTGCCAGCAGCTCAGACAGGGGACTAGCGGGAGCACACTACAATGAGCAGTTCTTC. Translating gives CASSSDRGLAGAHYNEQFF.

Only a few counts were recorded for this clonotype. The chain has TRBV5-1 and TRBJ2-7, with D hard to call. The germline CDR1 and CDR2 sequences are SGHRS and YFSETQ. V lost 0 bases and J 2 bases, leaving 9 bases between the germline ends. The CDR3 loop spans 14 amino acids. The CDR3 region has the DNA TGCGCCAGCAGCTTGGGGTATTCACCCTACGAGCAGTACTTC. Encoded protein: CASSLGYSPYEQYF.

This clonotype occurred once. The chain couples TRBV11-2 to TRBJ1-1; the D is unclear. Germline V lookup: CDR1 SGHAT, CDR2 FQNNGV. Trimming took off 1 base at V and 7 bases at J, with 10 bases between the two ends. The CDR3 is 13 amino acids. Written as DNA, the CDR3 is TGTGCCAGCAGCTTAGGAGTAGGCGGTGAAGCTTTCTTT. This codes for CASSLGVGGEAFF.